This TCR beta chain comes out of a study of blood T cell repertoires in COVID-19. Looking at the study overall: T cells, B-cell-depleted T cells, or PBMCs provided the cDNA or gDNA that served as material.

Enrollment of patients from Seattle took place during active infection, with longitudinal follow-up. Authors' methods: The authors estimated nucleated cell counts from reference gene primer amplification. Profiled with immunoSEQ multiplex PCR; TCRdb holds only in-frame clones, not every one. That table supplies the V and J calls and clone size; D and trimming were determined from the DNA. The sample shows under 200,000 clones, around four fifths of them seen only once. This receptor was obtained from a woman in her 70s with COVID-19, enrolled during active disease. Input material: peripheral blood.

CDR3 DNA sequence: TGCGCCAGCAGCTTTGAGGTGAACACTGAAGCTTTCTTT. Translated: CASSFEVNTEAFF. The chain employs TRBV5-1 and TRBJ1-1; D gene uncertain. The CDR3 length is 13 residues. Germline V gene data show CDR1 as SGHRS and CDR2 as YFSETQ. Between the trimmed V and J ends, which lost 2 bases and 0 bases, there was a span of 5 bases.